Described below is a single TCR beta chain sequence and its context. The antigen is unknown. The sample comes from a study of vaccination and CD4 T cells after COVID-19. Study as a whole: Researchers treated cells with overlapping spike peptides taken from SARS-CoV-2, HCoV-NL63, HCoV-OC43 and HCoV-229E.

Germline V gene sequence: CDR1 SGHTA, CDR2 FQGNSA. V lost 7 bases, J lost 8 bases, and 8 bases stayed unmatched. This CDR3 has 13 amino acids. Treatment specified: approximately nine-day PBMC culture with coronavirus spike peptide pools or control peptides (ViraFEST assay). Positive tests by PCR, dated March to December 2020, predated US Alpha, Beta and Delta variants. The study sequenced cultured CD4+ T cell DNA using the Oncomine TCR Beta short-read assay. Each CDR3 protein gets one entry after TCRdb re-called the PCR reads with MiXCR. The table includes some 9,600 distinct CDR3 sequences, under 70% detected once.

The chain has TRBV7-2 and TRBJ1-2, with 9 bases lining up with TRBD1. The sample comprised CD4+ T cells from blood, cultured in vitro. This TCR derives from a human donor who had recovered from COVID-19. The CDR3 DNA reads TGTGCCAGCACCGCTACAGGGGGCGTAGGCTACACCTTC. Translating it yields CASTATGGVGYTF.